This T cell receptor (beta chain) was captured in a study of T cell changes during pregnancy in multiple sclerosis (dated by TCRdb to between 2018 and 2021). Concerning the study at large: The study examined how the T cell repertoire changed over the course of pregnancy in women with multiple sclerosis.

The CDR3, cysteine through phenylalanine, is 13 amino acids long. Only CDR3 DNA is held: 39 bases, read in frame from base 1. From the germline V gene (reference sequence), CDR1 is LNHDA and CDR2 is SQIVND. V drops 9 bases and J drops 3 bases, leaving 11 bases in between. Libraries were made using the immunoSEQ multiplex PCR assay. Not all clones reach the TCRdb copy of this immuneACCESS table, which keeps in-frame sequences only. Checked studies attribute under half of the gap to unresolved V genes and leave the rest unexplained. The sample yields approximately 53,000 clones; almost 95% were counted once. The ten largest clonotypes hold around 0.76% of the sample. As regards this clone: Its recognized antigen is unknown. Nothing much larger sits one base from this clone, and base qualities are not available.

Recombination joined TRBV19 with TRBJ2-2; D gene: possibly TRBD2, on 5 matching bases. The source material was CD4+ T cells from peripheral blood mononuclear cells, sampled in the third trimester of pregnancy. The source is a female donor with multiple sclerosis, enrolled in a pregnancy study. The CDR3 amino acid sequence is: CASGKLYTGELFF. The sequenced DNA: TGTGCCAGCGGGAAGTTATACACCGGGGAGCTGTTTTTT.